The TCR beta chain described here comes from a study of blood T cell repertoires in COVID-19. Study information: The United States, Italy and Spain were the sources of the acute and convalescent COVID-19 samples. The cDNA or gDNA used as material had been derived from T cells, B-cell-depleted T cells, or PBMCs.

The CDR3 length is 14 residues. V was pared by 6 bases and J by 1 base, with 12 bases between. CDR1 is SNHLY and CDR2 is FYNNEI in the germline V gene. Source study methods: Estimated nucleated cell counts came from reference gene primer amplification. Sequenced by immunoSEQ multiplex PCR; TCRdb stores in-frame clones only, minus some. D and trimming come from the DNA, and the V and J calls and clone size come from that table. This sample has fewer than 200,000 clones, with just over 85% found just once. Sequencing was performed on peripheral blood. The genes are TRBV2 and TRBJ1-1; D not resolved. This TCR derives from a man between 50 and 59 years old with active or convalescent COVID-19. The CDR3, as DNA: TGTGCCAGCAGAAACCGGGAGCAGAACACTGAAGCTTTCTTT. It encodes CASRNREQNTEAFF.